The entry below gives a single T cell receptor (beta chain) sequence along with its context. Its antigen is currently unknown. 60 Vbeta and 13 Jbeta primers were used in PCR. Sequenced by immunoSEQ multiplex PCR; TCRdb stores in-frame clones only, minus some. This sample has some 140,000 clones, with approximately 80% found just once. The V gene's germline CDR1 is SEHNR and CDR2 FQNEAQ (reference sequence). Between the trimmed V and J ends, which lost 4 bases and 2 bases, there was a span of 13 bases. The CDR3 is made up of 15 amino acids. This sample is part of a study of cytomegalovirus exposure and HLA in healthy donors. Donors were nominally healthy when sampled, though unrecorded immune exposures were likely. General study results and limits: Previous analysis showed most TCR beta V segments were productive about 90% or about 30% of the time. Presence/absence analyses took donor sequencing depth as roughly uniform.

This TCR was recovered from a woman in her 50s in good health and CMV-seropositive. The genes are TRBV7-9 and TRBJ2-3; D might be TRBD2 (7 bases). The sequenced sample consisted of PBMCs. The CDR3 spells CASSSWGGNTDTQYF. Written as DNA, the CDR3 is TGTGCCAGCAGCTCCTGGGGGGGCAACACAGATACGCAGTATTTT.